Below, 23 T cell receptor beta chains from the same sample are listed, as sequenced in a study of radiation and T cells in renal cell carcinoma. The treatment is: 15 Gy SBRT to primary tumor, nephrectomy 4 weeks later. TCRdb's copy holds only in-frame clones and misses some; the assay was immunoSEQ multiplex PCR. The sample contains some 20,000 clones, about 51% of which appear only once. Sequences were derived from tumor tissue, sampled from a patient whose treatment included radiotherapy and nephrectomy. These receptors originate from a woman between 50 and 59 years old with renal cell carcinoma.

This chain joins TRBV18 and TRBJ2-6; TRBD1 might be the D (6 bases). The length of the CDR3 is 16 residues. Deletions cut 3 bases from V and 0 bases from J, with 9 bases between. Germline V gene lookup returns CDR1 KGHSH and CDR2 LQKENI. CDR3 protein: CASSPTGYSGANVLTF. CDR3 nucleotides: TGTGCCAGCTCACCTACAGGGTACTCTGGGGCCAACGTCCTGACTTTC.

The rearrangement joins TRBV6-5 to TRBJ2-7, with D possibly TRBD1 on 5 matching bases. Germline V gene sequence: CDR1 MNHEY, CDR2 SVGAGI. The CDR3 runs to 15 residues. V was clipped by 5 bases and J by 4 bases, with 18 bases between them. The CDR3 loop reads CASSPGYSKHYEQYF. CDR3 DNA sequence: TGTGCCAGCAGTCCAGGGTACTCCAAACATTACGAGCAGTACTTC.

This clone was counted between two and nine times. The chain employs TRBV19 and TRBJ1-1; the D gene is possibly TRBD1 (5 bases). With 7 bases removed from V and 5 bases from J, the gap between germline ends came to 20 bases. The CDR3 runs to 15 residues. CDR1 is LNHDA and CDR2 is SQIVND in the germline V gene (reference sequence). The CDR3 bases are TGTGCCAGTACCAACCGGGACGACTTAGGGACTGAAGCTTTCTTT. Amino acid sequence: CASTNRDDLGTEAFF.

This clone is medium-sized (0.01 to 0.1%). The chain combines TRBV11-2 with TRBJ2-3; D perhaps matches TRBD2 (7 bases). CDR3 size: 19 residues. Germline CDR1 reads SGHAT; CDR2 reads FQNNGV. Trimming took off 5 bases at V and 7 bases at J, with 31 bases between the two ends. The CDR3 protein is CASSLGRIWGGPYGNTQYF. In DNA, the CDR3 is TGTGCCAGCAGCCTAGGACGAATTTGGGGGGGGCCTTACGGCAATACGCAGTATTTT.

The V and J genes are TRBV6-1 and TRBJ2-3; D unresolved. Germline V gives CDR1 MNHNS, CDR2 SASEGT. The CDR3 runs 12 residues. The V gene lost 5 bases and the J gene lost 9 bases, with 12 bases spanning the gap. CDR3 amino acids: CASSSPLGTQYF. The CDR3 nucleotides read TGTGCCAGCAGTTCACCTTTGGGAACGCAGTATTTT.

This clone was observed a handful of times. The genes are TRBV29-1 and TRBJ1-2; tentatively, D is TRBD1 (6 bases). The CDR3 is 12 amino acids. The germline V and J ends were trimmed by 6 bases and 8 bases, with 16 bases remaining between them. Per the germline V gene, CDR1 is SQVTM and CDR2 is ANQGSEA. CDR3 amino acids: CSVRGGIGGYTF. Written as DNA, the CDR3 is TGCAGCGTACGAGGGGGAATTGGCGGCTACACCTTC.

The J gene is TRBJ2-1, the V gene TRBV9, with 8 bases fitting TRBD2. There are 17 residues in the CDR3. Trimming took 0 bases from V and 5 from J; bases not matched to a gene: 10. CDR1 is SGDLS and CDR2 is YYNGEE in the germline V gene. CDR3 nucleotide sequence: TGTGCCAGCAGCGTAGGGCGAGTAGCGGGGCGGGACAATGAGCAGTTCTTC. Protein product: CASSVGRVAGRDNEQFF.

In its sample, this clone ranks as medium-sized. V gene TRBV30 combines with J gene TRBJ2-5, with 7 bases that match TRBD2. CDR1 is GTSNPN and CDR2 is SVGIG in the germline V gene (reference sequence). J lost 4 bases, V lost 2 bases, and 4 bases had no gene match. CDR3 length: 13 residues. CDR3 coding DNA: TGTGCCTGGAGTTCGGGGGGTCGAGAGACCCAGTACTTC. Translation gives CAWSSGGRETQYF. Supplemented by reference TRBV30 and TRBJ2-5, the full variable domain reads SQTIHQWPATLVQPVGSPLSLECTVEGTSNPNLYWYRQAAGRGLQLLFYSVGIGQISSEVPQNLSASRPQDRQFILSSKKLLLSDSGFYLCAWSSGGRETQYFGPGTRLLVL.

The sample holds many counts of this clone. V usage is TRBV5-6 and J usage is TRBJ1-1, with 8 bases identical to TRBD1. Germline values: CDR1 SGHDT, CDR2 YYEEEE. V was clipped by 4 bases and J by 11 bases; unmatched bases: 13. The CDR3 has 14 residues. CDR3 region: CASSRTGFTGHAFF. The CDR3 DNA reads TGTGCCAGCAGCCGGACAGGGTTTACCGGGCACGCTTTCTTT. The whole variable domain, filled in from reference TRBV5-6 and TRBJ1-1, reads DAGVTQSPTHLIKTRGQQVTLRCSPKSGHDTVSWYQQALGQGPQFIFQYYEEEERQRGNFPDRFSGHQFPNYSSELNVNALLLGDSALYLCASSRTGFTGHAFFGQGTRLTVV.

This chain links TRBV15 with TRBJ1-2; the D gene is possibly TRBD1 (5 bases). Deletions cut 5 bases from V and 7 bases from J, with 14 bases between. Germline lookup yields CDR1 LNHNV and CDR2 YYDKDF (reference sequence). The length of the CDR3 is 13 residues. In DNA, the CDR3 is TGTGCCACCAGCCTTTTCGTAGGGGCTGGCTACACCTTC. Residues: CATSLFVGAGYTF.

The V gene is TRBV6-1, the J gene TRBJ1-1, with a possible D match to TRBD1 (6 bases). Germline CDR1 MNHNS, CDR2 SASEGT. This CDR3 has 13 amino acids. V lost 5 bases and J lost 4, with 11 bases in between. The CDR3 DNA reads TGTGCCAGCAGTTATGGAGGGGGCACTGAAGCTTTCTTT. Its translation is CASSYGGGTEAFF.

This sequence joins TRBV6-6 and TRBJ2-5, with TRBD2 matching over 7 bases. Trimming cost V 5 bases and J 4 bases; bases outside gene matches: 4. Germline CDR1 MNHNY, CDR2 SVGAGI (reference sequence). CDR3 length equals 13 residues. The CDR3 nucleotides are TGTGCCAGCAGTAGGCCGGGAGGAGAGACCCAGTACTTC. Its translation is CASSRPGGETQYF.

The chain employs TRBV13 and TRBJ2-1; no clear D. CDR1 and CDR2 from the germline V gene are PRHDT and FYEKMQ (reference sequence). The CDR3 consists of 16 residues. V was trimmed by 4 bases and J by 0 bases, leaving 13 bases between them. The CDR3: CASSSRQASSYNEQFF. CDR3 DNA sequence: TGTGCCAGCAGCTCCCGCCAGGCCTCCTCCTACAATGAGCAGTTCTTC. The full variable domain, its missing parts supplied by reference TRBV13 and TRBJ2-1, is AAGVIQSPRHLIKEKRETATLKCYPIPRHDTVYWYQQGPGQDPQFLISFYEKMQSDKGSIPDRFSAQQFSDYHSELNMSSLELGDSALYFCASSSRQASSYNEQFFGPGTRLTVL.

V gene TRBV15 combines with J gene TRBJ1-2; 9 bases match TRBD1. The CDR3 length is 15 residues. The V and J ends lost 1 base and 7 bases, in that order; junction bases with no gene match: 7. Per the germline V gene, CDR1 is LNHNV and CDR2 is YYDKDF (reference sequence). The CDR3 protein is CATSRVVGTGIGYTF. CDR3 nucleotides: TGTGCCACCAGCAGAGTGGTGGGGACAGGGATTGGCTACACCTTC.

This chain uses TRBV7-9 with TRBJ1-2; no reliable D call. V lost 1 base to trimming and J lost 8 bases, with 11 bases between them. In germline, CDR1 is SEHNR, CDR2 FQNEAQ (reference sequence). This CDR3 spans 13 amino acids. The CDR3 DNA sequence: TGTGCCAGCAGCTTAGAACTAATATACGGCTACACCTTC. Protein: CASSLELIYGYTF.

This clone was picked up many times. The rearrangement links TRBV2 to TRBJ1-2; no reliable D call. The V end lost 7 bases, the J end lost 3 bases, and 12 bases lay between the germline ends. The germline V gene has CDR1 SNHLY and CDR2 FYNNEI. There are 13 residues in the CDR3. CDR3 sequence: CASTTPADYGYTF. In DNA, the CDR3 is TGTGCCAGCACCACTCCGGCAGACTATGGCTACACCTTC.

The table lists this clone with many counts. The chain combines TRBV2 with TRBJ2-1; 8 bases agree with TRBD2. This CDR3 is 17 amino acids long. The V gene end was trimmed by 1 base and the J gene end by 4 bases; junction bases not matched to a gene: 9. CDR1 is SNHLY and CDR2 is FYNNEI in the germline V gene. For the CDR3, the DNA is TGTGCCAGCAGTGAAGTTGAAGGGACTAGATTTTACAATGAGCAGTTCTTC. Translating it yields CASSEVEGTRFYNEQFF.

The chain is built from TRBV5-4 and TRBJ2-7, with a weak D call TRBD2 (5 bases). V dropped 4 bases and J dropped 7 bases, with 21 bases sitting between them. CDR3 length: 15 residues. Germline V CDR1 and CDR2: SGHNT, YYREEE (reference sequence). CDR3 in DNA: TGTGCCAGCAGCCTCATAGAGAGACCGGCGGGTGAGCAGTACTTC. This encodes CASSLIERPAGEQYF. The variable domain in full, completed from reference TRBV5-4 and TRBJ2-7, reads ETGVTQSPTHLIKTRGQQVTLRCSSQSGHNTVSWYQQALGQGPQFIFQYYREEENGRGNFPPRFSGLQFPNYSSELNVNALELDDSALYLCASSLIERPAGEQYFGPGTRLTVT.

This clone was observed a few times. The chain recombines TRBV7-9 with TRBJ1-2; no clear D gene. Germline CDR1 SEHNR, CDR2 FQNEAQ (reference sequence). The length of the CDR3 is 12 residues. V was shortened by 1 base and J by 8 bases, with 8 bases between the two germline ends. CDR3 DNA: TGTGCCAGCAGCTTAGTCGGCGGAGGCTACACCTTC. Protein sequence: CASSLVGGGYTF.

This clone was seen only once. The CDR3 DNA is TGCGCCAGCAGCTTGGCCAGGACAGCCTATGGCTACACCTTC. It specifies CASSLARTAYGYTF. This chain connects TRBV5-1 to TRBJ1-2; D might be TRBD1 (6 bases). This CDR3 is 14 amino acids long. Per germline, CDR1 SGHRS and CDR2 YFSETQ. With 0 bases removed from V and 4 bases from J, the gap between germline ends came to 10 bases.

This clone has a count of ten or more. The V and J genes are TRBV21-1 and TRBJ1-3. TRBV21-1 is assigned pseudogene status. The length of the CDR3 is 13 residues. The CDR3: CASSTGGVNTIYF. The CDR3 nucleotides are TGTGCCAGCAGCACAGGGGGGGTAAACACCATATATTTT.

The chain recombines TRBV25-1 with TRBJ1-1, with 10 bases lining up with TRBD1. The V and J ends lost 10 bases and 2 bases, in that order; junction bases with no gene match: 10. CDR3 size: 15 residues. The germline V gene encodes CDR1 MGHDK and CDR2 SYGVNS. Here the CDR3 reads CATDAGTGANTEAFF. The CDR3 DNA follows: TGTGCCACCGACGCGGGGACAGGGGCAAACACTGAAGCTTTCTTT.

This chain joins TRBV7-9 and TRBJ1-2; D is undetermined. V lost 6 bases and J 11 bases, leaving 19 bases between the germline ends. This CDR3 comprises 13 residues. Germline lookup yields CDR1 SEHNR and CDR2 FQNEAQ (reference sequence). The CDR3 coding sequence is TGTGCCAGCAGGAGACTACCCGAGTTTTTTTACACCTTC. Translating gives CASRRLPEFFYTF.